This T cell receptor beta chain is from a study of OX40 agonist ivuxolimab in advanced cancers. As for the study more broadly: Ivuxolimab, which targeted the costimulatory receptor OX40 (CD134), was an agonistic, fully human IgG2 monoclonal antibody. Intravenous ivuxolimab was administered to patients every 2 weeks at six dose levels: 0.01, 0.1, 0.3, 1.5, 3 and 10 mg/kg. In the dose-escalation cohort, 82.7% of patients were male, and the mean age was roughly 60 years, with a range of 23 to 79. Prior anti-PD-1, anti-PD-L1 or anti-CTLA-4 therapy was permitted, and checkpoint inhibitors had been received by approximately 39% of dose-escalation patients. Partial responses occurred in three dose-escalation patients, of whom one had hepatocellular carcinoma and two had cutaneous melanoma. The paper reports the monotherapy dose-escalation portion (N of about 50 patients) of the phase I ivuxolimab trial. Peripheral TCRbeta sequencing was intended to test whether TCR sequence diversity was altered and clonal T-cell expansion was caused by ivuxolimab. Of the 50 or so patients in dose escalation, about 20 had hepatocellular carcinoma, some 15 had melanoma, 9 had renal cell carcinoma and 9 had head and neck cancer.

Results and caveats for the whole study, not just this receptor: Antigen specificity was not determined for the clonally expanded peripheral T cells. Low levels of normalized T-cell clonal expansion were also seen in some patients who did not respond. At doses from 0.1 to 3.0 mg/kg, clonal expansion was seen in both CD4+ and CD8+ blood T cells between baseline and week 6. Partial responders in the 0.1-3.0 mg/kg groups had among the lowest normalized peripheral clonal expansion, especially among CD8+ T cells. After ivuxolimab, CD8+ T cells had more expanded clones than CD4+ T cells on average.

To note about this clone: This receptor's antigen is unknown. Per-base quality was not reported, and no clone a single base away is much larger than it.

The CDR3 has 16 amino acids, counting the end cysteine and phenylalanine. The only DNA kept is the CDR3, 48 bases in frame from the first base. Reading the germline V gene (reference sequence) gives CDR1 LNHNV and CDR2 YYDKDF. V loses 1 base, J loses 0 bases, and the germline ends lie 9 bases apart. Genomic DNA was isolated from the sorted cells so that the TCRbeta CDR3 region could be sequenced. TCRbeta CDR3 regions were sequenced using the immunoSEQ Assay. Not all clones reach the TCRdb copy of this immuneACCESS table, which keeps in-frame sequences only. Checked studies attribute under half of the gap to unresolved V genes and leave the rest unexplained. Across this sample there are 70,000 to 85,000 clones, with about 85% seen only once. The ten top clones hold around 0.93% of the sample. Patients with autoimmune disease history or receiving systemic immunosuppression were excluded from the trial. Peripheral blood for TCR sequencing was collected from all dose cohorts at baseline, on cycle 4 day 1, and on cycle 7 day 1. The samples were drawn from a first-in-human, open-label, multicenter phase I dose-escalation trial of ivuxolimab. The trial enrolled adults with locally advanced or metastatic head and neck squamous cell, hepatocellular, melanoma or renal cell carcinoma. Before TCR sequencing, CD4+ and CD8+ T cells were separately sorted from peripheral blood.

The rearranged segments are TRBV15 and TRBJ1-4; perhaps TRBD1 is the D gene, with 5 bases matching. The receptor was derived from an adult with an advanced solid tumor such as melanoma, head and neck, liver or kidney cancer. The sequences come from CD4+ or CD8+ T cells sorted from blood, collected in a trial of the OX40 agonist ivuxolimab. CDR3 protein: CATSRGDVSTNEKLFF. The DNA sequence is TGTGCCACCAGCAGAGGGGACGTCTCAACTAATGAAAAACTGTTTTTT.